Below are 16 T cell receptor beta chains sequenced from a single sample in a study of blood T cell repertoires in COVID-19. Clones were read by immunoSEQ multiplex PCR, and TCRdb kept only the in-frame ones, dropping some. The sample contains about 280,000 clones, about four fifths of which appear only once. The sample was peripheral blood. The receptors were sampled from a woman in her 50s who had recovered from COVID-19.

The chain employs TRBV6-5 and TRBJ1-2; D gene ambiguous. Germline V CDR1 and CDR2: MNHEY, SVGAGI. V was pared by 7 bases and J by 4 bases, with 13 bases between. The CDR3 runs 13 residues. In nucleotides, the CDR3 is TGTGCCAGCATTTCCGGGAGCCGCTATGGCTACACCTTC. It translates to CASISGSRYGYTF.

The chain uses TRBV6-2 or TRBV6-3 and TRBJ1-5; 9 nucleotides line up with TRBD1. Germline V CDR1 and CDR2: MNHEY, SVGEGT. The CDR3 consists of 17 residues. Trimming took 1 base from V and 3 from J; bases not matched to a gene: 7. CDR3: CASSYYRGRHDNQPQHF. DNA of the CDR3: TGTGCCAGCAGTTACTACAGGGGGCGCCATGACAATCAGCCCCAGCATTTT.

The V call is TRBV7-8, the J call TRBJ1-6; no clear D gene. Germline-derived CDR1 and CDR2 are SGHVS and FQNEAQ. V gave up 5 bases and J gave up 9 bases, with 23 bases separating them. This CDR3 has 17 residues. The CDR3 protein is CASSPDGGVPTSSPLHF. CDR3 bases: TGTGCCAGCAGCCCAGACGGTGGGGTCCCCACTAGTTCACCCCTCCACTTT.

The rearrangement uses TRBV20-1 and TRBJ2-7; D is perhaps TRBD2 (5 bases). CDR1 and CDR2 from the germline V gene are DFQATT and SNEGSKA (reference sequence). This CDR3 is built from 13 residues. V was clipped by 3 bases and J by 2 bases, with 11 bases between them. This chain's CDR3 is CSASKDSPYEQYF. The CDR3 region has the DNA TGCAGTGCTAGTAAGGACTCCCCCTACGAGCAGTACTTC.

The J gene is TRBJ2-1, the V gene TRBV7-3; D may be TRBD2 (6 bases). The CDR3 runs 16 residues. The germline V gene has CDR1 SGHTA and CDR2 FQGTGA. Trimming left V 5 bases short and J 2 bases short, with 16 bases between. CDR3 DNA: TGTGCCAGCAGCCCTGCGGGATCCCACACCTACAATGAGCAGTTCTTC. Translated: CASSPAGSHTYNEQFF. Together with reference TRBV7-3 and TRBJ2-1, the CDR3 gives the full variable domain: GAGVSQTPSNKVTEKGKYVELRCDPISGHTALYWYRQSLGQGPEFLIYFQGTGAADDSGLPNDRFFAVRPEGSVSTLKIQRTERGDSAVYLCASSPAGSHTYNEQFFGPGTRLTVL.

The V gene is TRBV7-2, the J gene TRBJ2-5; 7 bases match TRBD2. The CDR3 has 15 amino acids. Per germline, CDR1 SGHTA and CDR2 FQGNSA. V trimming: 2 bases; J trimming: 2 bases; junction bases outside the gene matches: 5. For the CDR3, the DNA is TGTGCCAGCAGCTTATCTCCTAGCGGACAAGAGACCCAGTACTTC. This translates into CASSLSPSGQETQYF. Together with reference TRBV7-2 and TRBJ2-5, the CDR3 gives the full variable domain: GAGVSQSPSNKVTEKGKDVELRCDPISGHTALYWYRQSLGQGLEFLIYFQGNSAPDKSGLPSDRFSAERTGGSVSTLTIQRTQQEDSAVYLCASSLSPSGQETQYFGPGTRLLVL.

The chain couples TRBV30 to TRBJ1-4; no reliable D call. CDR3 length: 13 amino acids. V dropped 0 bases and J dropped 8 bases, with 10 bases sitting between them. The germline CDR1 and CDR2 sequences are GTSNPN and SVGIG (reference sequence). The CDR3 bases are TGTGCCTGGAGTGTACGTTTCGGGGAAAAACTGTTTTTT. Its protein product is CAWSVRFGEKLFF.

Written as DNA, the CDR3 is TGTGCCAGCGACGCGGTCGGCGAGCAGTACTTC. It specifies CASDAVGEQYF. The chain has TRBV28 and TRBJ2-7; no clear D gene. The CDR3 covers 11 residues. Germline V gene sequence: CDR1 MDHEN, CDR2 SYDVKM. Trimming took off 8 bases at V and 6 bases at J, with 11 bases between the two ends.

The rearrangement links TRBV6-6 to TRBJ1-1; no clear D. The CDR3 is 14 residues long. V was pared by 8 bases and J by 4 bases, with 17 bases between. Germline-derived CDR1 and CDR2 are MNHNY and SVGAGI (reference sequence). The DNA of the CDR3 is TGTGCCAGCGGCGGTGGAGGGTCAGTCACTGAAGCTTTCTTT. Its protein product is CASGGGGSVTEAFF.

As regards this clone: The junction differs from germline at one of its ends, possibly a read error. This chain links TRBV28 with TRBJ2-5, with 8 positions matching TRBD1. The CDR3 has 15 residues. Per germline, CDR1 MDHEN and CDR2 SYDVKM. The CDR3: CASSLAGGNQKTQYF. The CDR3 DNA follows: TGTGCCAGCAGTTTAGCAGGGGGCAACCAAAAGACCCAGTACTTC.

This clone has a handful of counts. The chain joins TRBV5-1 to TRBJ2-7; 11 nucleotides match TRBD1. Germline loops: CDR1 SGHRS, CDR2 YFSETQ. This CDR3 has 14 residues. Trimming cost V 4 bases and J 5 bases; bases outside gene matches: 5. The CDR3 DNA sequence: TGCGCCAGCAGCAAGGGACAGGGGGGAAACGAGCAGTACTTC. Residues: CASSKGQGGNEQYF.

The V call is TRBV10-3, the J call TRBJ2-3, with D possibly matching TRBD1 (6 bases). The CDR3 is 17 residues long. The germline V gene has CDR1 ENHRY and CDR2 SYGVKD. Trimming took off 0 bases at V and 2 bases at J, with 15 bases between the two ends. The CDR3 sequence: CAISESRGTGSTDTQYF. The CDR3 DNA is TGTGCCATCAGTGAGTCCAGGGGTACGGGATCCACAGATACGCAGTATTTT.

The DNA of the CDR3 is TGCGCCAGCAGCCAAGCGGTGAGACTCCCTGGAAACACCATATATTTT. Protein: CASSQAVRLPGNTIYF. This chain uses TRBV4-3 with TRBJ1-3, with D unresolved. Germline CDR1 and CDR2: LGHNA and YSLEER. Between the trimmed V and J ends, which lost 1 base and 2 bases, there was a span of 12 bases. The CDR3 contains 16 residues.

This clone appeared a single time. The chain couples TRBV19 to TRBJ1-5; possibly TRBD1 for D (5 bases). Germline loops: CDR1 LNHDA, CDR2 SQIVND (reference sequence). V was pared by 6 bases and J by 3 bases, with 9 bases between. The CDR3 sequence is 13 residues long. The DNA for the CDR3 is TGTGCCAGTAGGAGACAGACCAATCAGCCCCAGCATTTT. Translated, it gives CASRRQTNQPQHF.

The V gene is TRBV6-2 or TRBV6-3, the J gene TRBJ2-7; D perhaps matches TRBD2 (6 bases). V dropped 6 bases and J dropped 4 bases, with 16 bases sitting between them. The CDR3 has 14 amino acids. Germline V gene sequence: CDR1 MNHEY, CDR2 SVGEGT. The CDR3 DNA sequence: TGTGCCAGCAGCCTTGGGTCCGGGGGTTACGAGCAGTACTTC. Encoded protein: CASSLGSGGYEQYF.

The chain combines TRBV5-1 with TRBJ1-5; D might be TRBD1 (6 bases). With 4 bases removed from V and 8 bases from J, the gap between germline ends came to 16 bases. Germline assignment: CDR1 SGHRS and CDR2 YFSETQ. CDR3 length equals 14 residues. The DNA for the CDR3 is TGCGCCAGCAGCGCCACAGGGTTGGTAGAGCCCCAGCATTTT. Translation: CASSATGLVEPQHF.